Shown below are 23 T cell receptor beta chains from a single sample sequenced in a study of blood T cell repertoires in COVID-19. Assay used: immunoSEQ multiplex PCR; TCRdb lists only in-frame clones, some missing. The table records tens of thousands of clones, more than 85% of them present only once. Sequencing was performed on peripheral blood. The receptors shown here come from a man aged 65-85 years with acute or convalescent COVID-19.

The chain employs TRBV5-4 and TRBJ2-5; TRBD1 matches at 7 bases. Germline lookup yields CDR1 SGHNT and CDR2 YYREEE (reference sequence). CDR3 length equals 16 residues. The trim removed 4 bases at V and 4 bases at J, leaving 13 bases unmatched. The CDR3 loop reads CASSPRGGQTRETQYF. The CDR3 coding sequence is TGTGCCAGCAGCCCGCGAGGGGGCCAAACCCGAGAGACCCAGTACTTC.

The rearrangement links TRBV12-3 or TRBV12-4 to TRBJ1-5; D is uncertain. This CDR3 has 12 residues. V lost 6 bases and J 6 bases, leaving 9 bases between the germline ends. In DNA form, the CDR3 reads TGTGCCAGCAGCTTAATCCGTCAGCCCCAGCATTTT. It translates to CASSLIRQPQHF.

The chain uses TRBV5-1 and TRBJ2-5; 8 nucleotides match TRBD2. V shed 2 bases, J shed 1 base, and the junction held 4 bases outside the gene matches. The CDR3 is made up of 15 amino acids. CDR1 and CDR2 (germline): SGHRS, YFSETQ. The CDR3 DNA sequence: TGCGCCAGCAGCTTTGGGCGGGGGGCCCAAGAGACCCAGTACTTC. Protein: CASSFGRGAQETQYF.

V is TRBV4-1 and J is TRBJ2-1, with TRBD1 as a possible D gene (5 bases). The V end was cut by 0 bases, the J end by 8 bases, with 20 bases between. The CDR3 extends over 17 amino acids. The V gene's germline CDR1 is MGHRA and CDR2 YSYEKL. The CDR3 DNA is TGCGCCAGCAGCCAAGATGGACAAAGGCACCACGTGGATGAGCAGTTCTTC. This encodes CASSQDGQRHHVDEQFF.

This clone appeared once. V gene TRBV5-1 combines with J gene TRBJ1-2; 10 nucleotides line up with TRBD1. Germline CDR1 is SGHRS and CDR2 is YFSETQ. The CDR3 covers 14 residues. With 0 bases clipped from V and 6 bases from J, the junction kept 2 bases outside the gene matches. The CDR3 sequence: CASSLAGTGDGYTF. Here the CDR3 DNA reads TGCGCCAGCAGCTTGGCCGGGACAGGGGATGGCTACACCTTC.

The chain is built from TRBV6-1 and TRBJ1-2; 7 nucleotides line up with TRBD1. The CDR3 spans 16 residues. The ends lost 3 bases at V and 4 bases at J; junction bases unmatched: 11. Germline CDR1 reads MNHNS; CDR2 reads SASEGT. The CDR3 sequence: CASSDRDSEPPYGYTF. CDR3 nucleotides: TGTGCCAGCAGTGACCGGGACAGCGAACCCCCCTATGGCTACACCTTC.

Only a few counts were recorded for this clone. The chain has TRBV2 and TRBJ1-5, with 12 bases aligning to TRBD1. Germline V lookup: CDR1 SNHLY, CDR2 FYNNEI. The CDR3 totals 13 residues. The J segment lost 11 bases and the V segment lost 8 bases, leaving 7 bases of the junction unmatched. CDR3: CASLRDRGLSQHF. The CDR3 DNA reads TGTGCCAGCTTGCGGGACAGGGGGCTATCCCAGCATTTT.

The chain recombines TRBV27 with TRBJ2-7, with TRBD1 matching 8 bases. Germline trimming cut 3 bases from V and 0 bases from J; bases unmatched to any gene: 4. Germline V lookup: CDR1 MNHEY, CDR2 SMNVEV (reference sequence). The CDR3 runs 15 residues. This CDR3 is CASSFLGTGSYEQYF. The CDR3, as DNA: TGTGCCAGCAGTTTCTTAGGGACAGGCTCCTACGAGCAGTACTTC.

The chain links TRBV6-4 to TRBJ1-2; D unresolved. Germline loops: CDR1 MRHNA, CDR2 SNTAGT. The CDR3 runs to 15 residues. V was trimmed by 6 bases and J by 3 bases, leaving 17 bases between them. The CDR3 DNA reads TGTGCCAGCAGCCCGAGCCTAGGTCCCCACTATGGCTACACCTTC. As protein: CASSPSLGPHYGYTF.

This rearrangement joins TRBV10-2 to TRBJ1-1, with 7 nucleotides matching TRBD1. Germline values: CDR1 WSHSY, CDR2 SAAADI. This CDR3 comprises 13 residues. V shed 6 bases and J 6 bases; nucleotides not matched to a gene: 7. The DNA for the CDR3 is TGCGCCAGCAGGGTCGGTAGGGGGCCTGAAGCTTTCTTT. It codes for CASRVGRGPEAFF.

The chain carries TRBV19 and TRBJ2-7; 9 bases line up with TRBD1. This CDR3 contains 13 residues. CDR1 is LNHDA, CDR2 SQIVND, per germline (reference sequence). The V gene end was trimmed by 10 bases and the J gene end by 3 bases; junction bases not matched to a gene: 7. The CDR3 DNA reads TGTGCCACCTCTGACAGGGGGATCTACGAGCAGTACTTC. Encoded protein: CATSDRGIYEQYF.

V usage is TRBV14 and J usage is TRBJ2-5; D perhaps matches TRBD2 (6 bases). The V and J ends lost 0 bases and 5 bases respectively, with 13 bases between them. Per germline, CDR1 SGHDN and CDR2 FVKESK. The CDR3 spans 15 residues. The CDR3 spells CASSQDTGGYETQYF. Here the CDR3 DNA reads TGTGCCAGCAGCCAAGATACAGGAGGGTACGAGACCCAGTACTTC.

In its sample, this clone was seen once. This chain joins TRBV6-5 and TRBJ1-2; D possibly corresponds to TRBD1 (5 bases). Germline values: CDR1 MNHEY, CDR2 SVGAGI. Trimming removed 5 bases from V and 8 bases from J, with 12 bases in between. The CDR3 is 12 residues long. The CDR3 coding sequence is TGTGCCAGCAGTAGCAGGGTGGGCGGCTACACCTTC. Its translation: CASSSRVGGYTF.

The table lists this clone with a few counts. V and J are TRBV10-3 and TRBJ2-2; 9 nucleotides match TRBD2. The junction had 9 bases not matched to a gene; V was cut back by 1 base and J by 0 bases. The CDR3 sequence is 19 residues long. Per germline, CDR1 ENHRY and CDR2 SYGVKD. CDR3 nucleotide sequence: TGTGCCATCAGTGAGTTCCTCAGCGGGGGGCGGTCGAACACCGGGGAGCTGTTTTTT. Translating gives CAISEFLSGGRSNTGELFF.

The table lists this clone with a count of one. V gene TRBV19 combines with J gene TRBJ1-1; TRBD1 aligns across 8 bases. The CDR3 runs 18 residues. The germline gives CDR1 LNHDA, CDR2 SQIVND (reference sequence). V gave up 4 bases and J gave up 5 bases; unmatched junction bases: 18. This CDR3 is CASSKEVGAGGVRTEAFF. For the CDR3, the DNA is TGTGCCAGTAGTAAAGAGGTTGGGGCAGGGGGCGTAAGGACTGAAGCTTTCTTT.

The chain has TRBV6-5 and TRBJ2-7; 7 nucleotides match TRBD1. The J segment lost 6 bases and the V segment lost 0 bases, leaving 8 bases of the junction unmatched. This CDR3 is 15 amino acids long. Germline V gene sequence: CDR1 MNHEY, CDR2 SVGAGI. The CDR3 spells CASSYSKTGLAEQYF. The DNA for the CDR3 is TGTGCCAGCAGTTACTCTAAGACAGGGCTGGCCGAGCAGTACTTC.

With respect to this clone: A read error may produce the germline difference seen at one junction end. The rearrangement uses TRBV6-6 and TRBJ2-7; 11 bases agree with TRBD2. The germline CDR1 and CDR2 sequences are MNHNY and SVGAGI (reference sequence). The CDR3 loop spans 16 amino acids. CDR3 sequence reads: CASSYSPTSGDYEQYF. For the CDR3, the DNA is TGTGCCAGCAGCTACTCCCCGACTAGCGGGGACTACGAGCAGTACTTC.

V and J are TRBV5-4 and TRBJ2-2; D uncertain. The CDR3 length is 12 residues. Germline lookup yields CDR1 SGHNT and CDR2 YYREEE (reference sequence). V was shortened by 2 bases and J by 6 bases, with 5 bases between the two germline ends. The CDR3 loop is CASSFPAGELFF. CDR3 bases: TGTGCCAGCAGCTTTCCGGCCGGGGAGCTGTTTTTT.

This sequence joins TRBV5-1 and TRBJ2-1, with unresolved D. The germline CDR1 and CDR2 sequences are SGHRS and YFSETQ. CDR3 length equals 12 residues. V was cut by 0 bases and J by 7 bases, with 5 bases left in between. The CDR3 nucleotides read TGCGCCAGCAGCTTGGTTCAGAATGAGCAGTTCTTC. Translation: CASSLVQNEQFF.

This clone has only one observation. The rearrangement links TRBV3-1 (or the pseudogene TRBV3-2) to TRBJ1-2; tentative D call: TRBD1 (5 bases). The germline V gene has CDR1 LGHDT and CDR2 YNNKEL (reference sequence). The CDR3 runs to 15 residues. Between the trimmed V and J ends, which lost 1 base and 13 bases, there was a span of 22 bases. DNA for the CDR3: TGTGCCAGCAGCCAAGGAGGCTCCTGGACACCCTCCGGCACCTTC. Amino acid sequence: CASSQGGSWTPSGTF.

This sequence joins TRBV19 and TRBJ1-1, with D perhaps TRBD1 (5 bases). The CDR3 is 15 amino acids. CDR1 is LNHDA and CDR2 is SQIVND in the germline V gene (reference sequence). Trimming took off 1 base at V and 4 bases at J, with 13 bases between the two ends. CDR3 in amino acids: CASSIAGDIGTEAFF. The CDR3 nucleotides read TGTGCCAGTAGTATAGCGGGGGATATCGGCACTGAAGCTTTCTTT.

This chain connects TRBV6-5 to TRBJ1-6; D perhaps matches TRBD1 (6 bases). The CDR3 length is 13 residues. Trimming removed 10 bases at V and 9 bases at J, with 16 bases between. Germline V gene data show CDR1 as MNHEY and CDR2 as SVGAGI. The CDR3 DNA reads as TGTGCCACCGTATGGGACATTAGTTCACCCCTCCACTTT. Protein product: CATVWDISSPLHF.

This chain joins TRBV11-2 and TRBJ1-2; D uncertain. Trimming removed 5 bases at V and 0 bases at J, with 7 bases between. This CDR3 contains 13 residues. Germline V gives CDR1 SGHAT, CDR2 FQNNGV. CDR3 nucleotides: TGTGCCAGCAGCGCTACAGCTAACTATGGCTACACCTTC. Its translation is CASSATANYGYTF.